The following is a TCR beta chain sequence with its context. An equimolar mix of two oligonucleotides served as the beta constant-region primer for TRBC1 and TRBC2. Each CDR3 protein gets one entry after TCRdb re-called the UMI-ligation and nested PCR reads with MiXCR. The table lists around 40,000 distinct CDR3 sequences, 13% of them singletons, with around 20% in the top ten. This sample was taken from a study of naive and memory T cell subsets. V was clipped by 6 bases and J by 8 bases, with 18 bases between them. The length of the CDR3 is 13 residues. CDR1 and CDR2 (germline): SGHDT, YYEEEE. Sequenced: effector memory CD4+ T cells from blood. The subset denotes: effector memory, CD45RA- CD27-. The chain couples TRBV5-6 to TRBJ2-7; D is perhaps TRBD2 (6 bases). The sequence derives from a human donor in good health. The CDR3 loop is CASTPAGPGKQYF. CDR3 bases: TGTGCCAGCACCCCAGCGGGTCCGGGGAAGCAGTACTTC.